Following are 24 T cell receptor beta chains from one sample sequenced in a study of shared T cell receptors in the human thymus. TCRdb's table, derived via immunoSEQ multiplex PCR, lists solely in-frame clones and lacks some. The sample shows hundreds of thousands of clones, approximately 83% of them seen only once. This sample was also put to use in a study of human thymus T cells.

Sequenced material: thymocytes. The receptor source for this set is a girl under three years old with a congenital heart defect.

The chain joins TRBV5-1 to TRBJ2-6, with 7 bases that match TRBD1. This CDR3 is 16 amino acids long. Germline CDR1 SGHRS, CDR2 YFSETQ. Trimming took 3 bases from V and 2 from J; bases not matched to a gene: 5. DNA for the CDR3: TGCGCCAGCAGCTCTCGTCAGGGGGCTGGGGCCAACGTCCTGACTTTC. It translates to CASSSRQGAGANVLTF.

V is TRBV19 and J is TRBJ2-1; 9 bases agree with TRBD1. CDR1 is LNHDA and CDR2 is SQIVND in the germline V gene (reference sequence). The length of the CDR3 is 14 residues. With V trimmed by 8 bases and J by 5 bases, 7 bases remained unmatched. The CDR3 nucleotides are TGTGCCAGTGGAACGGGACAGGGAAACAATGAGCAGTTCTTC. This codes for CASGTGQGNNEQFF.

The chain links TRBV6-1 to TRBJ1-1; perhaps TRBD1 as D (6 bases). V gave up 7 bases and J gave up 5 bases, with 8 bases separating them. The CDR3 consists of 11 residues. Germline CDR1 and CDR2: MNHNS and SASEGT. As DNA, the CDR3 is TGTGCCAGCATCCAGGGGACTGAAGCTTTCTTT. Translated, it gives CASIQGTEAFF.

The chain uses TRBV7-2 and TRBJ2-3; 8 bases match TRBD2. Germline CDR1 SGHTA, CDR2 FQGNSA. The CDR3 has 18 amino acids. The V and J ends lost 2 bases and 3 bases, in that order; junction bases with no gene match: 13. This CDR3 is CASSLMLVGGGRTDTQYF. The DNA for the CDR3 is TGTGCCAGCAGCTTAATGTTGGTGGGCGGGGGGAGAACAGATACGCAGTATTTT.

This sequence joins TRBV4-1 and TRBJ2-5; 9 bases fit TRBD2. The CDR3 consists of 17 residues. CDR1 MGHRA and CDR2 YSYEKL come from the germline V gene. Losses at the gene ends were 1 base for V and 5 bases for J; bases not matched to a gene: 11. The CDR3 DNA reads TGCGCCAGCAGCCAAGGTAGCGGGGGATTCCTAGGGGAGACCCAGTACTTC. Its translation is CASSQGSGGFLGETQYF.

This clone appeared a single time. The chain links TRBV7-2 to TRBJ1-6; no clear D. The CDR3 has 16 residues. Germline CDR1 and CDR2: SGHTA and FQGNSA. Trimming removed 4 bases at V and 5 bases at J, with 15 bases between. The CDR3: CASSSLIPAHNSPLHF. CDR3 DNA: TGTGCCAGCAGCTCCCTAATCCCTGCTCATAATTCACCCCTCCACTTT.

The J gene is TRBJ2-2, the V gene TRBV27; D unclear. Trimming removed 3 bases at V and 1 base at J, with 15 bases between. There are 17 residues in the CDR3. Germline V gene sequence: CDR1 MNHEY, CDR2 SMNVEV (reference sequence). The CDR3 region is CASSFESPTVNTGELFF. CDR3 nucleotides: TGTGCCAGCAGTTTCGAGTCTCCTACAGTGAACACCGGGGAGCTGTTTTTT.

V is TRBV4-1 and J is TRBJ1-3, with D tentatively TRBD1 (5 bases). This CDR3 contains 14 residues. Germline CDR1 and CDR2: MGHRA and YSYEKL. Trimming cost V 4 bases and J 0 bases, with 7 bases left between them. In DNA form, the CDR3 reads TGCGCCAGCAGCCCCGACAGCTCTGGAAACACCATATATTTT. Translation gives CASSPDSSGNTIYF.

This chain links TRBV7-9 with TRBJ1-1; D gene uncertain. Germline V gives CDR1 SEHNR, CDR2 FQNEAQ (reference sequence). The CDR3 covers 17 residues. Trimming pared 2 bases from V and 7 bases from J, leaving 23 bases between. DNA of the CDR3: TGTGCCAGCAGCTTACCCACTAAGGCAACGGGTCCCGTTGAAGCTTTCTTT. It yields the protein CASSLPTKATGPVEAFF.

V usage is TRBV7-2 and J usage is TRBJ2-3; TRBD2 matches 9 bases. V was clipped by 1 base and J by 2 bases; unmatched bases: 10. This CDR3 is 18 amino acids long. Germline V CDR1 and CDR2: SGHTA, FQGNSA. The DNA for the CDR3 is TGTGCCAGCAGCTTAGTTAAGGCTAGCGGGGCGTCCACAGATACGCAGTATTTT. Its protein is CASSLVKASGASTDTQYF.

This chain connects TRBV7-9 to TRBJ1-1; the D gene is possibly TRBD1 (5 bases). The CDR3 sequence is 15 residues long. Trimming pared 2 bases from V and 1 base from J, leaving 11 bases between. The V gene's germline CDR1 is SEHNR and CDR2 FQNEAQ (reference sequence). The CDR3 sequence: CASSLFHQGNTEAFF. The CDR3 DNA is TGTGCCAGCAGCTTATTTCACCAGGGGAACACTGAAGCTTTCTTT.

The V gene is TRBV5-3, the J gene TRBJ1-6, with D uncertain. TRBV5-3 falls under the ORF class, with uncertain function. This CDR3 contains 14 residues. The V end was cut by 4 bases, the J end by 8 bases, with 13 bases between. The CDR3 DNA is TGTGCCAGAAGCCTGGTTCGGGGTGATTCACCCCTCCACTTT. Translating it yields CARSLVRGDSPLHF.

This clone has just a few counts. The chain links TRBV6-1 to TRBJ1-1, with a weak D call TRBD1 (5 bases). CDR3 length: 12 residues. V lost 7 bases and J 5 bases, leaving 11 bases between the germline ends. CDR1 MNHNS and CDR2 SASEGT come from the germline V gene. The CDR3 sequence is CASIGDLTEAFF. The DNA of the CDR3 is TGTGCCAGCATAGGGGATCTGACTGAAGCTTTCTTT.

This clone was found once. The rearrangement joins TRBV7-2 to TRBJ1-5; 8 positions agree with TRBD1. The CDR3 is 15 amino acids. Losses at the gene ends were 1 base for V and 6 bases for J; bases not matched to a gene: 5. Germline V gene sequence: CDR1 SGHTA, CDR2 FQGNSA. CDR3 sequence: CASSLDDRGGQPQHF. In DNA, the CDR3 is TGTGCCAGCAGCTTAGACGACAGGGGTGGTCAGCCCCAGCATTTT. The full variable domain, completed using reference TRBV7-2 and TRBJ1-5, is GAGVSQSPSNKVTEKGKDVELRCDPISGHTALYWYRQSLGQGLEFLIYFQGNSAPDKSGLPSDRFSAERTGGSVSTLTIQRTQQEDSAVYLCASSLDDRGGQPQHFGDGTRLSIL.

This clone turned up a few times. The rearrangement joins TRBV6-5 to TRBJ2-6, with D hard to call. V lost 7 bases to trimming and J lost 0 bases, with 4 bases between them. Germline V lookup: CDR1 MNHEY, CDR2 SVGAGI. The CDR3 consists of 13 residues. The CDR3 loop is CASTGSGANVLTF. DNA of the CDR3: TGTGCCAGCACCGGCTCTGGGGCCAACGTCCTGACTTTC.

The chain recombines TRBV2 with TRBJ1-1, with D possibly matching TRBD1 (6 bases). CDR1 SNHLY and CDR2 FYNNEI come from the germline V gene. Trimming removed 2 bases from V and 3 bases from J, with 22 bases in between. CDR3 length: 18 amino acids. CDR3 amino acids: CASSEPQAGALRDTEAFF. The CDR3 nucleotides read TGTGCCAGCAGTGAACCCCAGGCAGGGGCGCTTAGGGACACTGAAGCTTTCTTT.

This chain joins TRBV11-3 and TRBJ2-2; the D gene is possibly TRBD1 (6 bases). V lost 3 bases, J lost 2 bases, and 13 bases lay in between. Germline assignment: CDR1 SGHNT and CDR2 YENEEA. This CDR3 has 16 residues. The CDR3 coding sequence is TGTGCCAGCAGCTTCACGGGACACCTAAACACCGGGGAGCTGTTTTTT. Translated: CASSFTGHLNTGELFF. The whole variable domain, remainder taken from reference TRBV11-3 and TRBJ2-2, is EAGVVQSPRYKIIEKKQPVAFWCNPISGHNTLYWYLQNLGQGPELLIRYENEEAVDDSQLPKDRFSAERLKGVDSTLKIQPAELGDSAVYLCASSFTGHLNTGELFFGEGSRLTVL.

CDR3 sequence: CASSLAVEGEGYTF. The DNA for the CDR3 is TGTGCCAGCAGCTTAGCGGTTGAAGGGGAAGGCTACACCTTC. The rearrangement joins TRBV7-2 to TRBJ1-2; tentative D call: TRBD1 (5 bases). CDR1 and CDR2 (germline): SGHTA, FQGNSA. This CDR3 region has 14 residues. The ends were cut back, 0 bases at V and 8 bases at J, with 13 bases in the middle. The full variable domain, with the rest looked up from reference TRBV7-2 and TRBJ1-2, is GAGVSQSPSNKVTEKGKDVELRCDPISGHTALYWYRQSLGQGLEFLIYFQGNSAPDKSGLPSDRFSAERTGGSVSTLTIQRTQQEDSAVYLCASSLAVEGEGYTFGSGTRLTVV.

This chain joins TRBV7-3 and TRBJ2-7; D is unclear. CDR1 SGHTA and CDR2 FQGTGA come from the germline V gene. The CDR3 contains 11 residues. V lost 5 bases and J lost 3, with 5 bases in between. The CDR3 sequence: CASSRYYEQYF. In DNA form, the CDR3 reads TGTGCCAGCAGCCGTTACTACGAGCAGTACTTC.

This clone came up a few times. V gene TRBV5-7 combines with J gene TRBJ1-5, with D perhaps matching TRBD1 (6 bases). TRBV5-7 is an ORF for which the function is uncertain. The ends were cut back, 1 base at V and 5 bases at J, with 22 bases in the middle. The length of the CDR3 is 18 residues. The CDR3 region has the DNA TGTGCCAGCAGCTTGATTACCTACCGTTCGGACAGACATCAGCCCCAGCATTTT. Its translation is CASSLITYRSDRHQPQHF.

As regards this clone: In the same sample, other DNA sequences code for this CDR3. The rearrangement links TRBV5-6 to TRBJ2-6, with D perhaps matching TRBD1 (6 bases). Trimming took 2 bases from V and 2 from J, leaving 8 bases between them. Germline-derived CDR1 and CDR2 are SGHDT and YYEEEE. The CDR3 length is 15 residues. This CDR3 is CASSLQGPGANVLTF. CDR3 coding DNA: TGTGCCAGCAGCTTACAGGGTCCTGGGGCCAACGTCCTGACTTTC.

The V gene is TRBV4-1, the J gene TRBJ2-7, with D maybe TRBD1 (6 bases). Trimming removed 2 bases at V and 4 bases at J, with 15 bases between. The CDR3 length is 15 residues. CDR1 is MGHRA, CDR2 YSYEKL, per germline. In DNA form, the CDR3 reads TGCGCCAGCAGCCAAAAAGACGGACAGTCATACGAGCAGTACTTC. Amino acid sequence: CASSQKDGQSYEQYF.

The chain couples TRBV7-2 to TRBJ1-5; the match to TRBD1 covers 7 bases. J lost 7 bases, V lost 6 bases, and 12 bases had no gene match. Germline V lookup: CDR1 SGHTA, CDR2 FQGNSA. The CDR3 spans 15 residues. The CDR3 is CASSLGRGSEQPQHF. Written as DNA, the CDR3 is TGTGCCAGCAGTCTGGGCAGGGGGTCGGAACAGCCCCAGCATTTT.

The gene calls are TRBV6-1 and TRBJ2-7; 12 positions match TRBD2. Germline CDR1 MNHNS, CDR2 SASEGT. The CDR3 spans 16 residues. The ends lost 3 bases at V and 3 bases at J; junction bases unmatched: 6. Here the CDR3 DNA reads TGTGCCAGCAGTGATACTAGCGGGGGGCTCCTCTACGAGCAGTACTTC. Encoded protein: CASSDTSGGLLYEQYF.